Listed below are T cell receptor beta chains from one sample, sequenced in a study of CD8 T cells in ankylosing spondylitis. TCRdb called the 5' RACE reads again in MiXCR, with one record for every CDR3 protein. Of 150,000 to 200,000 distinct CDR3 sequences in the sample, around 13% were seen once. What was sequenced was blood, either unsorted or a sorted T cell fraction (not recorded which). These receptors originate from a female donor with ankylosing spondylitis or in good health (not recorded which). The CDR3 runs from the conserved cysteine through the conserved F or W. The order of the fields is D gene, clone size, V gene, J gene, CDR3 protein, CDR3 DNA. A D gene is named only where the DNA matches it firmly. A clone size is listed for some rows: how often the clone was seen (once, few, many), or a class if it is expanded.

>.|many|TRBV7-3|TRBJ2-1
CASSLIPGNEQFF
TGTGCCAGCAGCTTAATTCCGGGCAATGAGCAGTTCTTC
>.|many|TRBV5-1|TRBJ2-3
CASSATGDTQFF
TGCGCCAGCAGCGCGACAGGAGATACGCAGTTTTTT
>TRBD2|many|TRBV6-7|TRBJ2-1
CASSCPSGGDNEQFF
TGTGCCAGCAGTTGCCCTAGCGGAGGCGACAATGAGCAGTTCTTC
>.|many|TRBV20-1|TRBJ2-7
CSARDLTFTYEQYF
TGCAGTGCTAGAGATCTGACTTTTACCTACGAGCAGTACTTC
>TRBD1|many|TRBV10-3|TRBJ2-7
CAISESEDRGHEQYF
TGTGCCATCAGTGAATCCGAGGACAGGGGACACGAGCAGTACTTC
>TRBD2|many|TRBV15|TRBJ2-7
CATSRDQGLAGAGDEQYF
TGTGCCACCAGCAGAGATCAAGGGCTAGCGGGAGCGGGGGACGAGCAGTACTTC
>TRBD2|few|TRBV20-1|TRBJ2-2
CSARVEFDRTAGGMNTGELFF
TGCAGTGCTAGAGTTGAGTTCGACCGAACGGCGGGAGGCATGAACACCGGGGAGCTGTTTTTT
>.|few|TRBV6-5|TRBJ1-3
CASSYSPGRNTIYF
TGTGCCAGCAGTTACTCTCCAGGGCGAAACACCATATATTTT
>TRBD1|.|TRBV20-1|TRBJ2-7
CSASDRGSYEQYF
TGCAGTGCTAGCGACAGGGGGTCCTACGAGCAGTACTTC
>TRBD1|few|TRBV24-1|TRBJ2-1
CATSEGTGGFFTSYNEQFF
TGTGCCACCAGTGAAGGGACAGGGGGGTTTTTCACATCCTACAATGAGCAGTTCTTC
>.|.|TRBV20-1|TRBJ2-7
CSATPGGGRSSRHEQYF
TGCAGTGCCACCCCAGGGGGGGGCAGGAGTTCGCGGCACGAGCAGTACTTC
>.|.|TRBV7-9|TRBJ2-5
CASSLVFRPEETQYF
TGTGCCAGCAGCTTAGTTTTTCGGCCGGAGGAGACCCAGTACTTC
>.|.|TRBV15|TRBJ1-5
CATSRDRGYNQPQHF
TGTGCCACCAGCAGAGATCGGGGCTACAATCAGCCCCAGCATTTT
>.|many|TRBV10-3|TRBJ2-2
CAISDQNTGELFF
TGTGCCATCAGTGACCAGAACACCGGGGAGCTGTTTTTT
>.|.|TRBV23-1|TRBJ2-1
CASSHPLLGANIKEQFF
TGCGCCAGCAGTCACCCCCTCTTGGGGGCTAATATTAAGGAGCAGTTCTTC
>.|many|TRBV7-8|TRBJ2-5
CASLLGSMKFETQYF
TGTGCCAGCCTGTTGGGTTCGATGAAATTTGAGACCCAGTACTTC
>.|many|TRBV15|TRBJ1-2
CATSRGGPNNYGYTF
TGTGCCACCAGCAGAGGTGGACCGAACAACTATGGCTACACCTTC
>.|many|TRBV30|TRBJ1-2
CAWSAGTDTGYTF
TGTGCCTGGAGCGCGGGGACTGACACAGGCTACACCTTC
>.|many|TRBV27|TRBJ2-5
CASRRDWSEETQYF
TGTGCCAGCAGGCGGGACTGGTCCGAAGAGACCCAGTACTTC
>.|many|TRBV28|TRBJ2-6
CASTLSSGANVLTF
TGTGCCAGCACTCTAAGCTCTGGGGCCAACGTCCTGACTTTC
>.|many|TRBV12-3/TRBV12-4|TRBJ1-4
CASSPLAVGAIEKLFF
TGTGCCAGCAGTCCCCTTGCCGTTGGCGCGATCGAAAAACTGTTTTTT
>.|many|TRBV6-1|TRBJ1-5
CASSGGTQSPAQPQHF
TGTGCCAGCAGTGGGGGGACACAATCTCCGGCTCAGCCCCAGCATTTT
>.|.|TRBV15|TRBJ1-5
CATSARGVSNQPQHF
TGTGCCACCAGCGCCCGTGGGGTCTCCAATCAGCCCCAGCATTTT
>TRBD2|few|TRBV20-1|TRBJ2-1
CSAPRELAGVSSYNEQFF
TGCAGTGCCCCCCGGGAACTAGCGGGGGTGAGCTCCTACAATGAGCAGTTCTTC
>.|.|TRBV7-9|TRBJ1-4
CASSSRDSANEKLFF
TGTGCCAGCAGCTCCCGGGACTCAGCTAATGAAAAACTGTTTTTT
>TRBD2|.|TRBV20-1|TRBJ2-1
CSARIGRTSTLYEQFF
TGCAGTGCTAGGATAGGAAGGACTAGCACCCTTTATGAGCAGTTCTTC
>TRBD2|many|TRBV28|TRBJ2-5
CASSRRPGLAGLKTQYF
TGTGCCAGCAGTCGCAGGCCGGGACTAGCGGGATTAAAGACCCAGTACTTC
>TRBD2|few|TRBV9|TRBJ2-1
CASSRGTSDNEQFF
TGTGCCAGCAGCCGTGGGACTAGCGACAATGAGCAGTTCTTC
>.|.|TRBV7-2|TRBJ2-3
CASSLKAGQRDTQYF
TGTGCCAGCAGCTTAAAAGCCGGCCAGCGGGATACGCAGTATTTT
>.|many|TRBV6-2/TRBV6-3|TRBJ1-1
CASTARRDPWGTEAFF
TGTGCCAGCACCGCACGCCGGGACCCCTGGGGCACTGAAGCTTTCTTT
>.|many|TRBV5-1|TRBJ1-1
CASSLARENTEAFF
TGCGCCAGCAGCTTGGCCCGTGAGAACACTGAAGCTTTCTTT
>.|many|TRBV10-2|TRBJ2-4
CASLELRSKNIQYF
TGCGCCAGCCTGGAGCTTAGGTCCAAAAACATTCAGTACTTC